Detailed here is one TCR beta chain. The germline CDR1 and CDR2 sequences are LNHDA and SQIVND (reference sequence). The CDR3 sequence is 14 residues long. The junction had 4 bases not matched to a gene; V was cut back by 10 bases and J by 1 base. This sample was taken from a study of tumour-infiltrating T cells in Burkitt lymphoma. Overall study context: Productive clonality predicted overall and progression-free survival.

The data were produced by immunoSEQ multiplex PCR, yet TCRdb's version contains in-frame clones alone and is incomplete. Of more than 8,500 clones listed, 62% are singletons. This TCR derives from a human donor with diffuse large B-cell lymphoma. The gene calls are TRBV19 and TRBJ1-5, with 10 bases identical to TRBD1. The specimen sequenced was tumor tissue. The CDR3 sequence is CATLDRGSNQPQHF. CDR3 sequence (DNA): TGTGCCACTTTGGACAGGGGGAGCAATCAGCCCCAGCATTTT. The full variable domain, its missing parts supplied by reference TRBV19 and TRBJ1-5, is DGGITQSPKYLFRKEGQNVTLSCEQNLNHDAMYWYRQDPGQGLRLIYYSQIVNDFQKGDIAEGYSVSREKKESFPLTVTSAQKNPTAFYLCATLDRGSNQPQHFGDGTRLSIL.